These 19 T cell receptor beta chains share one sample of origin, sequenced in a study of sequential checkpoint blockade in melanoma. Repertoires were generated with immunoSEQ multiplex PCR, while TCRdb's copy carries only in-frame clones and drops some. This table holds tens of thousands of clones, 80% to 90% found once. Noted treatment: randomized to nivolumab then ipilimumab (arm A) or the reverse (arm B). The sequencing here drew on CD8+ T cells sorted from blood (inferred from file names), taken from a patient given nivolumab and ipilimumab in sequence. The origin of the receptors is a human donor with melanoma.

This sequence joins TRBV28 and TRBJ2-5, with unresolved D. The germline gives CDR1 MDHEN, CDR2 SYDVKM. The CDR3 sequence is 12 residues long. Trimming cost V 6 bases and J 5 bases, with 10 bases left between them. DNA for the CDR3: TGTGCCAGCAGCTTCGGGTGGGAGACCCAGTACTTC. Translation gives CASSFGWETQYF.

The CDR3 loop is CASKRARGPNEQFF. Here the CDR3 DNA reads TGTGCCAGCAAGAGGGCCAGGGGACCCAATGAGCAGTTCTTC. The rearrangement uses TRBV27 and TRBJ2-1; a possible D gene is TRBD1 (6 bases). V lost 7 bases and J lost 6, with 16 bases in between. The V gene's germline CDR1 is MNHEY and CDR2 SMNVEV (reference sequence). The CDR3 sequence is 14 residues long.

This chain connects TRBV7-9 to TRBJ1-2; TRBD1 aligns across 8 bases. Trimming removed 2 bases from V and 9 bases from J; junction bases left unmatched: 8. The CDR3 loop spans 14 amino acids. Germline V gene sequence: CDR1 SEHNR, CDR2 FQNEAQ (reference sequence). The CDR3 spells CASSLLGQAESYTF. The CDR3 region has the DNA TGTGCCAGCAGCTTACTGGGACAGGCGGAGAGCTACACCTTC.

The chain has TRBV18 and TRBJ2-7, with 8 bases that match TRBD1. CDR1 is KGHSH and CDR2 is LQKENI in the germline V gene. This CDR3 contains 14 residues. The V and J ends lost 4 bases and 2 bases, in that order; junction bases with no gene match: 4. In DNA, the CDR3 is TGTGCCAGCTCACAGAGGACAGGGACCTACGAGCAGTACTTC. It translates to CASSQRTGTYEQYF.

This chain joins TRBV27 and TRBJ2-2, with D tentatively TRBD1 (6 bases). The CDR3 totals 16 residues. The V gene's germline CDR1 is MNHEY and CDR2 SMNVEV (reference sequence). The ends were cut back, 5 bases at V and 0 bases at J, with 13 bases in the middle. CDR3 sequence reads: CASSPQGNANTGELFF. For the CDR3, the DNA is TGTGCCAGCAGTCCACAGGGTAACGCGAACACCGGGGAGCTGTTTTTT.

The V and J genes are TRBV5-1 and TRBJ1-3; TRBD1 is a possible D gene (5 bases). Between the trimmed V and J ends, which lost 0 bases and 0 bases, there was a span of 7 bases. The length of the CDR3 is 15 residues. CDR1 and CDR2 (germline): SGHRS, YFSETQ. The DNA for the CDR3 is TGCGCCAGCAGCTTGGATACAGGCTCTGGAAACACCATATATTTT. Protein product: CASSLDTGSGNTIYF.

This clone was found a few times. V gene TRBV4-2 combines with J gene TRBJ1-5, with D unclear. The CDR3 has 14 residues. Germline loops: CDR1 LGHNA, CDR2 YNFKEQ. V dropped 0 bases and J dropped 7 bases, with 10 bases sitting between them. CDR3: CASSQDQDGQPQHF. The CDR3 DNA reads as TGTGCCAGCAGCCAAGATCAGGATGGGCAGCCCCAGCATTTT.

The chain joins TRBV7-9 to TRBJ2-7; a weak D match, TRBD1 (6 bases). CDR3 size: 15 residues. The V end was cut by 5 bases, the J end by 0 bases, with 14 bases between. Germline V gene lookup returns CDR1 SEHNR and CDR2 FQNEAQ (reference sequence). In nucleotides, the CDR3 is TGTGCCAGCAGCCCCCGCGACAGGAGCTCCTACGAGCAGTACTTC. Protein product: CASSPRDRSSYEQYF.

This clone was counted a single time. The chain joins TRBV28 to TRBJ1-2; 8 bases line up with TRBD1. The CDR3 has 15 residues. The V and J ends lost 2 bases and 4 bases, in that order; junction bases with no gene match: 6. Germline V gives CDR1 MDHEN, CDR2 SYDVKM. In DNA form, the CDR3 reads TGTGCCAGCAGTTTACTTACCGGGACAGGCTATGGCTACACCTTC. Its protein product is CASSLLTGTGYGYTF.

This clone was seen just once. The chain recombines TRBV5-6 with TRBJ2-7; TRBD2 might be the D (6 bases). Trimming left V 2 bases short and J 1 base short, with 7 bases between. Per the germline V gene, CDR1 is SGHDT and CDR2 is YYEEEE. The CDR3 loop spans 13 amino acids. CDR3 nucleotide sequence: TGTGCCAGCAGCTTACGGGGGTCCTACGAGCAGTACTTC. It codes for CASSLRGSYEQYF.

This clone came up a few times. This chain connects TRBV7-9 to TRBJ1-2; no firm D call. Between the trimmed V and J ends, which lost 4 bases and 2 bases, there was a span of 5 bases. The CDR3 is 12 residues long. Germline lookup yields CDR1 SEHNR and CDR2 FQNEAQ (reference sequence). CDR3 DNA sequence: TGTGCCAGCAGCTACAGCAACTATGGCTACACCTTC. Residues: CASSYSNYGYTF.

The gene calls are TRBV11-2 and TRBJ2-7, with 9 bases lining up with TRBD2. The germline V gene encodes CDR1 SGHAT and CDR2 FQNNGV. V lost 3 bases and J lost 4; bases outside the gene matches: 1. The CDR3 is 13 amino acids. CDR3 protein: CASSFSGGYEQYF. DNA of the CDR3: TGTGCCAGCAGCTTTAGCGGGGGTTACGAGCAGTACTTC. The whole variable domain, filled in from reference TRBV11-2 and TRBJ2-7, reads EAGVAQSPRYKIIEKRQSVAFWCNPISGHATLYWYQQILGQGPKLLIQFQNNGVVDDSQLPKDRFSAERLKGVDSTLKIQPAKLEDSAVYLCASSFSGGYEQYFGPGTRLTVT.

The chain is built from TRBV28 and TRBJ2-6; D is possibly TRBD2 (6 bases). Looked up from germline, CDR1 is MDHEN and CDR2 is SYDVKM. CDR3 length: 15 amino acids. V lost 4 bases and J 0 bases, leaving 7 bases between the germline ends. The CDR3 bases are TGTGCCAGCAGTTGGGAGGTCTCTGGGGCCAACGTCCTGACTTTC. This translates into CASSWEVSGANVLTF.

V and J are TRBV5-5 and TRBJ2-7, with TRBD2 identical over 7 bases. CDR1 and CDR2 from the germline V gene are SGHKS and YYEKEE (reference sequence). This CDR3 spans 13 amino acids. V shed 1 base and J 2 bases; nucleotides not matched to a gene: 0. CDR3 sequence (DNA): TGTGCCAGCAGCTTGAGCGGGACCTACGAGCAGTACTTC. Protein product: CASSLSGTYEQYF.

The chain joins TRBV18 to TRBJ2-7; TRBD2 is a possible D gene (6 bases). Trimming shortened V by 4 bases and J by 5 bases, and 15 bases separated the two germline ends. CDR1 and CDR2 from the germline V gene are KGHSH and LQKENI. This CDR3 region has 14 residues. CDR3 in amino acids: CASSLPEGRHEQYF. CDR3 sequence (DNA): TGTGCCAGCTCACTCCCGGAGGGTCGTCACGAGCAGTACTTC.

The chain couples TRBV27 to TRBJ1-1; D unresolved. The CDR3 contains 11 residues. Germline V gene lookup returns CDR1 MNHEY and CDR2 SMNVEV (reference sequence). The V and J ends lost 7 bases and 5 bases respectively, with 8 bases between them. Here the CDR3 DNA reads TGTGCCAGCACCTCAGGTACTGAAGCTTTCTTT. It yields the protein CASTSGTEAFF.

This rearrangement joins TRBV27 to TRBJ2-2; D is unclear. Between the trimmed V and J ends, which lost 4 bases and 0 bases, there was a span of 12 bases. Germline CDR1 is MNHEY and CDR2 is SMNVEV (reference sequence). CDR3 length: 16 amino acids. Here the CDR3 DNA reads TGTGCCAGCAGTTCCCTTCCTAGAGCGAACACCGGGGAGCTGTTTTTT. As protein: CASSSLPRANTGELFF.

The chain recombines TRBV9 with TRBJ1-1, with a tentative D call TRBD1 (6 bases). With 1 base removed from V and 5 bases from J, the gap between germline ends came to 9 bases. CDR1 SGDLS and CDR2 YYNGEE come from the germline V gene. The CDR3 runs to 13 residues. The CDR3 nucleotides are TGTGCCAGCAGCGTAAACAGGGTAACTGAAGCTTTCTTT. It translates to CASSVNRVTEAFF.

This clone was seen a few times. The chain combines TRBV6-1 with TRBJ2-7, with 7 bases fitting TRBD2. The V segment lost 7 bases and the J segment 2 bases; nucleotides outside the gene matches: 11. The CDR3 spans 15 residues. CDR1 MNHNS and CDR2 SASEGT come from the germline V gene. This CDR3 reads CASTWLGEGAYEQYF. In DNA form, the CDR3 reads TGTGCCAGCACCTGGCTGGGGGAGGGAGCCTACGAGCAGTACTTC.